These 29 T cell receptor beta chains came from one sample sequenced in a study of T-cell reconstitution after alpha-beta-depleted transplantation in children. Unique molecular identifiers were used in preparing the TCRbeta library. TCRdb reprocessed the PCR reads via MiXCR and lists one record per CDR3 protein. This sample has roughly 240,000 distinct CDR3 sequences, with approximately 8.9% found just once. Here the sequenced sample was PBMCs, mostly from graft donor cells, taken 180 days after TCRalphabeta/CD19-depleted stem cell transplant. Receptor source: a male patient younger than 18 who had a stem cell transplant for acute lymphoblastic leukemia, so the T cells may come from the graft donor.

The genes are TRBV20-1 and TRBJ2-3; 7 bases match TRBD1. The CDR3 is 17 amino acids. CDR1 and CDR2 from the germline V gene are DFQATT and SNEGSKA (reference sequence). DNA of the CDR3: TGCTGCGCTAGAGGATCTCGGGGACAGCATTTCACAGATACGCAGTATTTT. It codes for CCARGSRGQHFTDTQYF.

This clonotype was observed at least ten times. The chain has TRBV20-1 and TRBJ2-7, with 8 bases aligning to TRBD1. This CDR3 is built from 16 residues. Germline V gene lookup returns CDR1 DFQATT and CDR2 SNEGSKA (reference sequence). V lost 0 bases, J lost 1 base, and 8 bases stayed unmatched. The CDR3 nucleotides are TGCAGTGCTAGAGATCCCGGACAGGGAATTTCCTACGAGCAGTACTTC. Translation: CSARDPGQGISYEQYF.

There are many counts of this clonotype. The chain has TRBV20-1 and TRBJ2-7; tentatively, D is TRBD2 (6 bases). The length of the CDR3 is 14 residues. The V end was cut by 0 bases, the J end by 3 bases, with 12 bases between. Germline-derived CDR1 and CDR2 are DFQATT and SNEGSKA (reference sequence). This CDR3 is CSAREGGARYEQYF. CDR3 nucleotide sequence: TGCAGTGCTAGAGAGGGGGGAGCCCGCTACGAGCAGTACTTC.

This clonotype occurred many times. The CDR3 region is CASSREPGEPYEQYF. The CDR3 nucleotides read TGCGCCAGCAGCAGAGAACCCGGGGAGCCCTACGAGCAGTACTTC. V is TRBV5-1 and J is TRBJ2-7; TRBD2 might be the D (5 bases). This CDR3 has 15 residues. The V gene's germline CDR1 is SGHRS and CDR2 YFSETQ. V shed 4 bases and J shed 2 bases, with 16 bases lying between them.

This clonotype was detected many times. The chain has TRBV7-8 and TRBJ1-1; 8 nucleotides agree with TRBD1. The CDR3 loop spans 16 amino acids. V lost 3 bases, J lost 3 bases, and 9 bases stayed unmatched. Looked up from germline, CDR1 is SGHVS and CDR2 is FQNEAQ. CDR3 nucleotide sequence: TGTGCCAGCAGCTTGGTGGGGCAGGGGGCGTACACTGAAGCTTTCTTT. This translates into CASSLVGQGAYTEAFF.

This clonotype was observed a few times. This CDR3 is CASSVGKGRKGTQYF. CDR3 in DNA: TGTGCCAGCAGCGTAGGAAAGGGGCGAAAAGGGACCCAGTACTTC. This chain links TRBV9 with TRBJ2-5; weak D call: TRBD1 (5 bases). CDR1 is SGDLS, CDR2 YYNGEE, per germline. This CDR3 contains 15 residues. Between the trimmed V and J ends, which lost 0 bases and 7 bases, there was a span of 16 bases.

This clonotype occurred many times. V is TRBV7-9 and J is TRBJ2-7; D gene uncertain. V lost 1 base, J lost 7 bases, and 8 bases lay in between. CDR3 size: 12 residues. In germline, CDR1 is SEHNR, CDR2 FQNEAQ (reference sequence). CDR3 residues: CASSLEGREQYF. CDR3 sequence (DNA): TGTGCCAGCAGCTTAGAAGGCAGGGAGCAGTACTTC.

This clonotype was recorded once. A much bigger clone sits one base away, suggesting this may be a read error. The J gene is TRBJ1-5, the V gene TRBV18; a weak D match, TRBD1 (5 bases). CDR1 and CDR2 from the germline V gene are KGHSH and LQKENI. Between the trimmed V and J ends, which lost 3 bases and 2 bases, there was a span of 11 bases. CDR3 length: 15 amino acids. CDR3 amino acids: CASSPGLRRNQPQHF. The CDR3 nucleotides are TGTGCCAGCTCACCGGGGCTGCGCCGCAATCAGCCCCAGCATTTT.

This clonotype has a count of ten or more. The rearrangement joins TRBV9 to TRBJ1-1; unclear D gene. The germline V gene has CDR1 SGDLS and CDR2 YYNGEE. The CDR3 is 11 amino acids. Trimming cost V 7 bases and J 4 bases, with 8 bases left between them. CDR3 in amino acids: CASGLGTEAFF. The CDR3 bases are TGTGCCAGCGGATTGGGCACTGAAGCTTTCTTT.

This clonotype was found many times. The rearrangement joins TRBV7-3 to TRBJ1-6, with D maybe TRBD1 (5 bases). Trimming cost V 5 bases and J 6 bases, with 8 bases left between them. This CDR3 has 13 residues. Germline V gives CDR1 SGHTA, CDR2 FQGTGA. The CDR3 sequence is CASSPQGNSPLHF. The CDR3 nucleotides read TGTGCCAGCAGCCCCCAGGGTAATTCACCCCTCCACTTT.

This clonotype came up many times. The chain couples TRBV7-8 to TRBJ2-1, with 7 bases identical to TRBD2. This CDR3 region has 15 residues. Germline loops: CDR1 SGHVS, CDR2 FQNEAQ. J gave up 6 bases and V 1 base, and 6 bases lay outside the gene matches. This CDR3 is CASSLGLAAPNEQFF. The CDR3 region has the DNA TGTGCCAGCAGCTTAGGTCTAGCGGCCCCCAATGAGCAGTTCTTC.

This clonotype was recorded many times. The chain recombines TRBV5-1 with TRBJ1-2; tentatively, D is TRBD1 (5 bases). The V gene's germline CDR1 is SGHRS and CDR2 YFSETQ. The CDR3 loop spans 15 amino acids. Trimming pared 4 bases from V and 5 bases from J, leaving 18 bases between. The CDR3 DNA follows: TGCGCCAGCAGCCCCCCGGACCGACGGGGGTATGGCTACACCTTC. Its translation is CASSPPDRRGYGYTF.

This clonotype appeared many times. The rearrangement joins TRBV6-5 to TRBJ1-5; the D is unclear. V was clipped by 5 bases and J by 4 bases, with 12 bases between them. The CDR3 covers 14 residues. From germline, CDR1 is MNHEY and CDR2 SVGAGI. CDR3 coding DNA: TGTGCCAGCAGTATCACAAGTGTTAATCAGCCCCAGCATTTT. This translates into CASSITSVNQPQHF.

This clonotype was seen many times. This chain joins TRBV24-1 and TRBJ2-1; 11 nucleotides line up with TRBD2. This CDR3 spans 14 amino acids. Per the germline V gene, CDR1 is KGHDR and CDR2 is SFDVKD. V lost 7 bases to trimming and J lost 9 bases; unmatched junction nucleotides: 7. The CDR3: CATSFGLAGFEQFF. The CDR3, as DNA: TGTGCCACCAGCTTCGGACTAGCGGGCTTTGAGCAGTTCTTC.

This clonotype was counted a few times. This chain uses TRBV12-5 with TRBJ2-7; no clear D. The CDR3 is 16 residues long. V was cut by 1 base and J by 0 bases, with 13 bases left in between. Germline V CDR1 and CDR2: LGHNT, FRNRAP. The DNA of the CDR3 is TGTGCTAGTGGTTTGGCCTCGTCTCTCCGCTCCTACGAGCAGTACTTC. It specifies CASGLASSLRSYEQYF.

This clonotype was counted many times. V gene TRBV7-6 combines with J gene TRBJ1-4; 9 nucleotides align to TRBD1. The CDR3 is 15 residues long. Germline lookup yields CDR1 SGHVS and CDR2 FNYEAQ. The ends lost 1 base at V and 8 bases at J; junction bases unmatched: 5. Here the CDR3 reads CASSLGTGAREKLFF. In DNA form, the CDR3 reads TGTGCCAGCAGCTTAGGGACAGGGGCGAGGGAAAAACTGTTTTTT.

This clonotype was counted ten times or more. V is TRBV25-1 and J is TRBJ2-5; 10 bases match TRBD2. The CDR3 is made up of 12 amino acids. Germline V CDR1 and CDR2: MGHDK, SYGVNS. The CDR3 reads CTILAGSETQYF. The CDR3 region has the DNA TGTACTATACTAGCGGGGTCAGAGACCCAGTACTTC.

Many counts were recorded for this clonotype. The CDR3 loop is CASSRFRVPLYEQYF. The CDR3 DNA reads as TGTGCCAGCAGCCGTTTTAGGGTCCCCCTCTACGAGCAGTACTTC. This chain links TRBV5-6 with TRBJ2-7; D is unclear. V was clipped by 4 bases and J by 3 bases, with 17 bases between them. This CDR3 region has 15 residues. Per germline, CDR1 SGHDT and CDR2 YYEEEE.

There are many counts of this clonotype. This chain uses TRBV10-2 with TRBJ2-7, with 9 bases matching TRBD1. In germline, CDR1 is WSHSY, CDR2 SAAADI. The CDR3 spans 11 residues. Germline trimming cut 1 base from V and 13 bases from J; bases unmatched to any gene: 2. The CDR3 nucleotides read TGCGCCAGCAGTGAGTGGGACAGGGCATACTTC. This translates into CASSEWDRAYF.

This clonotype was counted ten times or more. The chain joins TRBV14 to TRBJ1-2; D is ambiguous. CDR3 length: 15 amino acids. Germline V CDR1 and CDR2: SGHDN, FVKESK. V lost 0 bases to trimming and J lost 4 bases, with 12 bases between them. CDR3 in amino acids: CASSQDRGAAYGYTF. The CDR3 DNA follows: TGTGCCAGCAGCCAAGATCGAGGCGCTGCCTATGGCTACACCTTC.

This clonotype was counted at least ten times. The chain links TRBV5-1 to TRBJ1-6, with 9 bases matching TRBD1. The V gene's germline CDR1 is SGHRS and CDR2 YFSETQ. The CDR3 runs 15 residues. V lost 3 bases and J lost 7; bases outside the gene matches: 5. The CDR3 sequence: CASSSSGTGNSPLHF. CDR3 sequence (DNA): TGCGCCAGCAGCTCATCTGGGACAGGGAATTCACCCCTCCACTTT.

This clonotype was counted at least ten times. The chain links TRBV5-1 to TRBJ2-2; 8 nucleotides agree with TRBD2. Germline loops: CDR1 SGHRS, CDR2 YFSETQ. V shed 5 bases and J 6 bases; nucleotides not matched to a gene: 6. This CDR3 comprises 14 residues. The CDR3 region is CASRQREFAGELFF. CDR3 nucleotide sequence: TGCGCCAGCAGACAGCGGGAGTTCGCCGGGGAGCTGTTTTTT.

This clonotype was detected many times. This chain joins TRBV11-2 and TRBJ2-3, with 11 nucleotides matching TRBD2. With V trimmed by 0 bases and J by 2 bases, 7 bases remained unmatched. Germline values: CDR1 SGHAT, CDR2 FQNNGV. The CDR3 runs to 18 residues. The CDR3 DNA reads as TGTGCCAGCAGCTTAGAGGGGCTAGCGGGGGGCTCCACAGATACGCAGTATTTT. Translating it yields CASSLEGLAGGSTDTQYF.

This clonotype was found many times. The chain employs TRBV9 and TRBJ2-7, with TRBD2 as a possible D gene (6 bases). CDR1 is SGDLS, CDR2 YYNGEE, per germline. This CDR3 is 15 amino acids long. Trimming took off 0 bases at V and 0 bases at J, with 10 bases between the two ends. CDR3 DNA: TGTGCCAGCAGCGTAGCTGTAGCGGACTCCTACGAGCAGTACTTC. Translating gives CASSVAVADSYEQYF. Full variable domain (outside the CDR3, taken from reference TRBV9 and TRBJ2-7): DSGVTQTPKHLITATGQRVTLRCSPRSGDLSVYWYQQSLDQGLQFLIQYYNGEERAKGNILERFSAQQFPDLHSELNLSSLELGDSALYFCASSVAVADSYEQYFGPGTRLTVT.

This clonotype has only a few counts. The chain recombines TRBV5-4 with TRBJ2-2; D assignment may be TRBD1 or TRBD2 (5 bases each). Germline V CDR1 and CDR2: SGHNT, YYREEE (reference sequence). The V end lost 3 bases, the J end lost 6 bases, and 9 bases lay between the germline ends. There are 13 residues in the CDR3. The CDR3 is CASSYQGPGELFF. The CDR3 bases are TGTGCCAGCAGCTATCAGGGACCCGGGGAGCTGTTTTTT.

There are many counts of this clonotype. The CDR3 nucleotides read TGCAGCGTTGAAGATCGACAACTCGAGCAGTACTTC. Translation gives CSVEDRQLEQYF. The chain is built from TRBV29-1 and TRBJ2-7; D is unresolved. CDR1 is SQVTM, CDR2 ANQGSEA, per germline. This CDR3 comprises 12 residues. V lost 0 bases and J 6 bases, leaving 9 bases between the germline ends.

This clonotype was observed at least ten times. This rearrangement joins TRBV15 to TRBJ1-1; unclear D gene. V lost 5 bases, J lost 4 bases, and 14 bases lay in between. Per the germline V gene, CDR1 is LNHNV and CDR2 is YYDKDF (reference sequence). The CDR3 spans 14 residues. CDR3 sequence: CATSGTQESTEAFF. CDR3 in DNA: TGTGCCACCAGCGGAACTCAGGAAAGCACTGAAGCTTTCTTT.

This clonotype was recorded at least ten times. The genes are TRBV11-2 and TRBJ2-2; possible D gene TRBD2, 6 bases. V was pared by 4 bases and J by 6 bases, with 9 bases between. Germline CDR1 is SGHAT and CDR2 is FQNNGV. The CDR3 has 13 residues. In DNA form, the CDR3 reads TGTGCCAGCAGCTCCCGGGGGTCCGGGGAGCTGTTTTTT. It encodes CASSSRGSGELFF. Supplemented by reference TRBV11-2 and TRBJ2-2, the full variable domain reads EAGVAQSPRYKIIEKRQSVAFWCNPISGHATLYWYQQILGQGPKLLIQFQNNGVVDDSQLPKDRFSAERLKGVDSTLKIQPAKLEDSAVYLCASSSRGSGELFFGEGSRLTVL.

In this sample, this clonotype turned up many times. The V gene is TRBV7-8, the J gene TRBJ2-7; D is unclear. Trimming removed 5 bases from V and 6 bases from J, with 11 bases in between. Germline lookup yields CDR1 SGHVS and CDR2 FQNEAQ. This CDR3 has 12 residues. CDR3 region: CASSTELGEQYF. In DNA, the CDR3 is TGTGCCAGCAGCACCGAGTTGGGCGAGCAGTACTTC.